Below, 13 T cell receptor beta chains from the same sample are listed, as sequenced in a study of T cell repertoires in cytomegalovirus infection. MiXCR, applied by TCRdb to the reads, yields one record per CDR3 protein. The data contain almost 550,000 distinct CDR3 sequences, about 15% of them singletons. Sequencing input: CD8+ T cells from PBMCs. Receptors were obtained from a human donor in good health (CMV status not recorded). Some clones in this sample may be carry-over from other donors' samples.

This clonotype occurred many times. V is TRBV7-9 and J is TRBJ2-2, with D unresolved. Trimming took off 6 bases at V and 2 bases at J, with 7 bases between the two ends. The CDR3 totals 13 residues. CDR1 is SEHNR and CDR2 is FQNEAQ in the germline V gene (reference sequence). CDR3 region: CASSDPNTGELFF. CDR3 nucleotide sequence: TGTGCCAGCAGTGACCCTAACACCGGGGAGCTGTTTTTT. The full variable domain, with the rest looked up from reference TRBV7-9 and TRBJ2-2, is DTGVSQNPRHKITKRGQNVTFRCDPISEHNRLYWYRQTLGQGPEFLTYFQNEAQLEKSRLLSDRFSAERPKGSFSTLEIQRTEQGDSAMYLCASSDPNTGELFFGEGSRLTVL.

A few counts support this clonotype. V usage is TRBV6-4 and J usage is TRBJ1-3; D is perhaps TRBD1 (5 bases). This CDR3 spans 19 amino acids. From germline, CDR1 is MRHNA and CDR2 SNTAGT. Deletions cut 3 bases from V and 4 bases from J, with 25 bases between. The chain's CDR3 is CASSDIPPPGDLGGNTIYF. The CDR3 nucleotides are TGTGCCAGCAGTGATATCCCCCCCCCGGGGGACCTTGGGGGAAACACCATATATTTT.

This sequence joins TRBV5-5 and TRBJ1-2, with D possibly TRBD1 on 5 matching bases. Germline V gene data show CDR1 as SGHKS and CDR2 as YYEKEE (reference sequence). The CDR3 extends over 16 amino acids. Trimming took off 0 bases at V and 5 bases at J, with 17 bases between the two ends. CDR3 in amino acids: CASSLGAGKHTYGYTF. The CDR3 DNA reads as TGTGCCAGCAGCTTGGGGGCAGGGAAACATACGTATGGCTACACCTTC. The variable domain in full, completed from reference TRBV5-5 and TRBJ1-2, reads DAGVTQSPTHLIKTRGQQVTLRCSPISGHKSVSWYQQVLGQGPQFIFQYYEKEERGRGNFPDRFSARQFPNYSSELNVNALLLGDSALYLCASSLGAGKHTYGYTFGSGTRLTVV.

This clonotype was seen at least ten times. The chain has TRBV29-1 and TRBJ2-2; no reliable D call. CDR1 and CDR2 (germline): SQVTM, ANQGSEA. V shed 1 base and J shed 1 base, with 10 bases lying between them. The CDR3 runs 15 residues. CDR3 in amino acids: CSVEVGSVNTGELFF. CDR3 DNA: TGCAGCGTTGAAGTCGGCAGTGTGAACACCGGGGAGCTGTTTTTT.

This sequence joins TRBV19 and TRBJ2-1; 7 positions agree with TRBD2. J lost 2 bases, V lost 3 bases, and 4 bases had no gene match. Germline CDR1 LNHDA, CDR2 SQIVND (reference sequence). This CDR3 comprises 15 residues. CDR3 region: CASSMGTIPYNEQFF. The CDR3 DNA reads TGTGCCAGTAGTATGGGGACTATACCCTACAATGAGCAGTTCTTC.

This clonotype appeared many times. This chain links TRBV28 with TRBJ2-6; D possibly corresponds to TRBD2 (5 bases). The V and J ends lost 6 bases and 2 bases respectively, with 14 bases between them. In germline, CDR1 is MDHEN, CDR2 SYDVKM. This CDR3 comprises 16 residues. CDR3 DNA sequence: TGTGCCAGCAGGGTGGCAGGCGGGCCTGGGGCCAACGTCCTGACTTTC. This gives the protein CASRVAGGPGANVLTF.

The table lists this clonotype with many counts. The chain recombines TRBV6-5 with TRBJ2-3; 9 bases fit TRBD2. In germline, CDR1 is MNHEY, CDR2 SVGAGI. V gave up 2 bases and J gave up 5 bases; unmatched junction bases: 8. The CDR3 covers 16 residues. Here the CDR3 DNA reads TGTGCCAGCAGTTACGGGGCGGGGGGGCTTAAAGATACGCAGTATTTT. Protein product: CASSYGAGGLKDTQYF.

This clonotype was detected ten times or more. CDR3 residues: CAISDSEADGTPINYGYTF. The CDR3 DNA is TGTGCCATCAGTGACAGCGAAGCGGACGGCACCCCAATAAACTATGGCTACACCTTC. The chain carries TRBV10-3 and TRBJ1-2, with D hard to call. V was trimmed by 3 bases and J by 2 bases, leaving 25 bases between them. The germline V gene encodes CDR1 ENHRY and CDR2 SYGVKD. There are 19 residues in the CDR3.

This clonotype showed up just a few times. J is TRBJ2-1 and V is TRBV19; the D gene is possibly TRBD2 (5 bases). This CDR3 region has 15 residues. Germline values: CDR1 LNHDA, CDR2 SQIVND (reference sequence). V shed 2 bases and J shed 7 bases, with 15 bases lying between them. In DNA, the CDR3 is TGTGCCAGTAGTATACCTCGCGGGCTTCGGAATGAGCAGTTCTTC. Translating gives CASSIPRGLRNEQFF.

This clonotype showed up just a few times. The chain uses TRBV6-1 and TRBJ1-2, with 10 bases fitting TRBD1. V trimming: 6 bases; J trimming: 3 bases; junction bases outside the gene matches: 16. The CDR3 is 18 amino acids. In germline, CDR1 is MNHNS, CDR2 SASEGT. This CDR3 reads CASRETQRQGARDYGYTF. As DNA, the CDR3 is TGTGCCAGCAGGGAGACACAAAGACAGGGGGCGCGGGACTATGGCTACACCTTC.

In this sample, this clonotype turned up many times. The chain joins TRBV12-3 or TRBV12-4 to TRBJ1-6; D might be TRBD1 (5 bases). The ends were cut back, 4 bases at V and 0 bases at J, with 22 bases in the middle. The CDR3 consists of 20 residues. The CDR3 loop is CASSSRVGRGRSSYNSPLHF. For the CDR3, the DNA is TGTGCCAGCAGTTCCCGGGTAGGGCGGGGCAGAAGCTCCTATAATTCACCCCTCCACTTT.

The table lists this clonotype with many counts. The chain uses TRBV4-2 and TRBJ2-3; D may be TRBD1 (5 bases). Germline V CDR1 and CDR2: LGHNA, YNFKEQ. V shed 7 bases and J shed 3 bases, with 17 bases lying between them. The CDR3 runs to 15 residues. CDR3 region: CASKPEAQGTDTQYF. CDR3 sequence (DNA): TGTGCCAGCAAACCAGAGGCCCAGGGAACAGATACGCAGTATTTT.

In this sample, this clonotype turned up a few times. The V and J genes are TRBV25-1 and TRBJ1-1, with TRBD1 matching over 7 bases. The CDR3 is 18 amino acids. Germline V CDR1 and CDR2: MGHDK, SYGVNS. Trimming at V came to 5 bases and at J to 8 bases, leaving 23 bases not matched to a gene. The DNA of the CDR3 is TGTGCCAGCAGTCCCCCCGGGGAGGGGGCGGTAGTACGGGCCGAAGCTTTCTTT. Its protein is CASSPPGEGAVVRAEAFF.